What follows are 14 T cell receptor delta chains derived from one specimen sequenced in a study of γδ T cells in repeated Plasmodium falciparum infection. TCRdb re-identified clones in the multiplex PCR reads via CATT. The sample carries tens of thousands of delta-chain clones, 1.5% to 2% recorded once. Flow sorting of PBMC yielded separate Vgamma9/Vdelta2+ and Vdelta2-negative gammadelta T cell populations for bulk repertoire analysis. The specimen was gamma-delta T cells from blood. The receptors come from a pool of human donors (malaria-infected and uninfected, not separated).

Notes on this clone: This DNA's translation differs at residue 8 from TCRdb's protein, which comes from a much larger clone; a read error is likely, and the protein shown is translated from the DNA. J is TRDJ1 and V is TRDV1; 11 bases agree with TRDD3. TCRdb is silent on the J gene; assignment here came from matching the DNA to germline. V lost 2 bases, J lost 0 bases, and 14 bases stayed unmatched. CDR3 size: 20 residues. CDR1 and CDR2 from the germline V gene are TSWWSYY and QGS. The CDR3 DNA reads TGTGCTCTTGGGGAAACCCGGCACTGGGGGATATATTCCCACACCGATAAACTCATCTTT. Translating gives CALGETRHWGIYSHTDKLIF.

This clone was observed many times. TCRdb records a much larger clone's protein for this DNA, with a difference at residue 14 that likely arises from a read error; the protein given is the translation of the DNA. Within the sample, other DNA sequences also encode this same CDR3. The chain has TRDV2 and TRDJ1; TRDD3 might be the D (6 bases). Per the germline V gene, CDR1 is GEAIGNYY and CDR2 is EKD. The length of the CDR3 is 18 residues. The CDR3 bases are TGTGCCTGTGACACCGTCCGGGGGACCCAATTGTACACCGAGAAACTCATCTTT. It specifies CACDTVRGTQLYTEKLIF.

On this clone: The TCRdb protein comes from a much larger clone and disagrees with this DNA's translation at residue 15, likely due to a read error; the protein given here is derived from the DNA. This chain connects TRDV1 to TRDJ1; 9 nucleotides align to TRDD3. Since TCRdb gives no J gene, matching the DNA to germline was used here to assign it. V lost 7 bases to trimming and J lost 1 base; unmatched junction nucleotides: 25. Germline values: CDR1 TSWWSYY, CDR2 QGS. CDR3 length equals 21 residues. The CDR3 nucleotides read TGTGCTCTTGTGGTTACCATTACTGGGGGACTCCAGCACACGTGCACCGATAAACTCATCTTT. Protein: CALVVTITGGLQHTCTDKLIF.

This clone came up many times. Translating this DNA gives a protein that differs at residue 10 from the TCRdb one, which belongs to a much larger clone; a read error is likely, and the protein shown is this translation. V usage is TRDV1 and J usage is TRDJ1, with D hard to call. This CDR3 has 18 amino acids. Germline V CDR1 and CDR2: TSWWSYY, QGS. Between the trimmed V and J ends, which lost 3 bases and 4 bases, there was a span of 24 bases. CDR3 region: CALGDRRSCAPIIDKLIF. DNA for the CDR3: TGTGCTCTTGGGGATCGGAGGAGCTGTGCACCTATAATCGATAAACTCATCTTT.

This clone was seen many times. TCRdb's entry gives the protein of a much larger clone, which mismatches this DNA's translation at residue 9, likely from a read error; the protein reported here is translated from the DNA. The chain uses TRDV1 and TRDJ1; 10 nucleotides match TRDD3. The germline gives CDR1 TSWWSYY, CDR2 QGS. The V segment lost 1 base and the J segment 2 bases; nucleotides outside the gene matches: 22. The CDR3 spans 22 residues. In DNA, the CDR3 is TGTGCTCTTGGGGAACGGCCTTTAAGGGCGTGGTACTGGGGGATGCGAACCGATAAACTCATCTTT. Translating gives CALGERPLRAWYWGMRTDKLIF.

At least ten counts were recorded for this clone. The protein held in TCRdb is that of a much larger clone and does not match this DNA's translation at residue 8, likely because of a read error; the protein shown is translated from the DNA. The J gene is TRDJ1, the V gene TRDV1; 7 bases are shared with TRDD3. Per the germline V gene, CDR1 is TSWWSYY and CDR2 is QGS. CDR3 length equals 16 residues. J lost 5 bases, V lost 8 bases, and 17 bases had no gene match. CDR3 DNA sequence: TGTGCTCTTACATTCCCGTACCGGGGGATCTCAGATAAACTCATCTTT. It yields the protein CALTFPYRGISDKLIF.

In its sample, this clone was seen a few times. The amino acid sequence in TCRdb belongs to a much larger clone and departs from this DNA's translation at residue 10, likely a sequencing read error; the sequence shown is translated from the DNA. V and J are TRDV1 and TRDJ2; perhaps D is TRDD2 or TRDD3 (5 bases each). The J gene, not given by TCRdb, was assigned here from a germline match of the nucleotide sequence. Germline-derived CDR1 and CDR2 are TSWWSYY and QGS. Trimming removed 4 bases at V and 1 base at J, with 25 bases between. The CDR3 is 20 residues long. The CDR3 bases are TGTGCTCTTGGGGGCCACCGCTTCCAACCGGGGGGCCTTTTGACAGCACAACTCTTCTTT. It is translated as CALGGHRFQPGGLLTAQLFF.

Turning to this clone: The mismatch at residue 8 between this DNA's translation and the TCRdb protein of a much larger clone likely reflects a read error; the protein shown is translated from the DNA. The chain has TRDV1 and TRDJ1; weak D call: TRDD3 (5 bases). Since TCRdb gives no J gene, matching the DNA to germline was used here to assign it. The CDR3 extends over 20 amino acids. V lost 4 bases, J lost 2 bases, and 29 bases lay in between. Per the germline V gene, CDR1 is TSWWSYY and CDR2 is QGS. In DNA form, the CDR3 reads TGTGCTCTTGGGGCAATACCGAGGGATTTAAAAGGGCGTAAGACCGATAAACTCATCTTT. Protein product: CALGAIPRDLKGRKTDKLIF.

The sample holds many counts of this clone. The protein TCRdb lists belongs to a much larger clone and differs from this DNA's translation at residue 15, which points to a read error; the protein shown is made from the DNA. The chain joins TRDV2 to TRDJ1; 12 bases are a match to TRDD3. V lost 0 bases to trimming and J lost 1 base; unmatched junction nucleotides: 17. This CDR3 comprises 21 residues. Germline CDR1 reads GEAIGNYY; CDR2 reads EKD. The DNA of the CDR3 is TGTGCCTGTGACACCGCATGGGGTACTGGGGGATACTATCCGTGCACCGATAAACTCATCTTT. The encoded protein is CACDTAWGTGGYYPCTDKLIF.

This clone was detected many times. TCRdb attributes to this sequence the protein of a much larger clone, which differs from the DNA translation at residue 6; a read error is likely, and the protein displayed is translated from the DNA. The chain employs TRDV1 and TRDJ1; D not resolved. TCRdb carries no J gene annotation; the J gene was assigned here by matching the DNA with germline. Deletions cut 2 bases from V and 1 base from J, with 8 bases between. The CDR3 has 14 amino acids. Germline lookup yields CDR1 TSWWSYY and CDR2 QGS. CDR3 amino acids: CALGESHPTDKLIF. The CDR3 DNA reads TGTGCTCTTGGGGAATCGCATCCCACCGATAAACTCATCTTT.

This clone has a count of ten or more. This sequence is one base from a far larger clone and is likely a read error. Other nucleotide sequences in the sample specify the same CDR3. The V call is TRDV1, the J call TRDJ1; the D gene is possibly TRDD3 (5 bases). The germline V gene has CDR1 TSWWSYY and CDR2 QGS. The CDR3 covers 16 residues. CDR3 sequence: CALGETRAAYTDKLIF. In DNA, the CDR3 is TGTGCCCTTGGGGAAACAAGGGCCGCGTACACCGATAAACTCATCTTT.

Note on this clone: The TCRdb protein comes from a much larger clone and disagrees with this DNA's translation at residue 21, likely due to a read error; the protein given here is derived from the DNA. CDR3 protein: CALGEPTFFCPNWGIPCYTDELIF. The CDR3 DNA follows: TGTGCTCTTGGGGAACCCACCTTTTTCTGTCCTAACTGGGGGATACCCTGCTACACCGATGAACTCATCTTT. The chain joins TRDV1 to TRDJ1, with 12 positions matching TRDD3. The V gene's germline CDR1 is TSWWSYY and CDR2 QGS. There are 24 residues in the CDR3.

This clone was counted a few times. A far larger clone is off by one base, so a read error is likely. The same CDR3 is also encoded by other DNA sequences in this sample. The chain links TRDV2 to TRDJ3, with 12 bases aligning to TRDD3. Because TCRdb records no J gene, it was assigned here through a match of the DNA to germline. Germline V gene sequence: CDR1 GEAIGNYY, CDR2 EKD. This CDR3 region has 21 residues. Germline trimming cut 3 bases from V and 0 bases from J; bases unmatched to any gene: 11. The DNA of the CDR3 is TGTGCCTGTGACTCCGTACTGGGGGATACAAGGAGCTCCTGGGACACCCGACAGATGTTTTTC. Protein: CACDSVLGDTRSSWDTRQMFF.

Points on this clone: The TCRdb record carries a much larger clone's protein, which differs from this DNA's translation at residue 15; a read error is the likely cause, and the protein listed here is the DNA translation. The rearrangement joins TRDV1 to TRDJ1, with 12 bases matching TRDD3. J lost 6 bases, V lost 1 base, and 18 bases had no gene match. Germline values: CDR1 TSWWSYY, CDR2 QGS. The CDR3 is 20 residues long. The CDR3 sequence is CALGEPLTDLLGDTVYKLIF. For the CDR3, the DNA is TGTGCTCTTGGGGAACCCCTTACTGATTTACTGGGGGATACAGTCTATAAACTCATCTTT.